The rows below give T cell receptor beta chains drawn from one sample of a study of blood T cells in healthy people across ages. One entry per CDR3 protein results from TCRdb running MiXCR on the 5' RACE reads. The sample records over 1,300,000 distinct CDR3 sequences, roughly 64% being singletons. Sequenced: blood. These receptors all come from a man in his late teens or twenties in good health. CDR3s include the opening cysteine and the closing phenylalanine or tryptophan. D genes are given only for firm matches. Clone size appears in some rows only: once, few, many, or a class for an expanded clone.

V gene,J gene,clone size,D gene,CDR3 DNA,CDR3 protein
TRBV6-6,TRBJ1-5,-,TRBD1,TGTGCCAGCAGCCCCTCAGGGGGACAGCGCAATCAGCCCCAGCATTTT,CASSPSGGQRNQPQHF
TRBV30,TRBJ2-6,-,-,TGTGCCTGGGATACAACAGGCACCGGGGCCAACGTCCTGACTTTC,CAWDTTGTGANVLTF
TRBV28,TRBJ2-3,-,TRBD2,TGTGCCAGCAGCTCTTATAGCGGGGGGGAGGTAGATACGCAGTATTTT,CASSSYSGGEVDTQYF
TRBV14,TRBJ2-2,-,-,TGTGCCAGCAGCCACCGATTGGGCTTCACCGGGGAGCTGTTTTTT,CASSHRLGFTGELFF
TRBV4-1,TRBJ2-1,-,-,TGCGCCAGCAGTTCCAGTGGTGACGCCTACAATGAGCAGTTCTTC,CASSSSGDAYNEQFF
TRBV6-6,TRBJ2-1,-,TRBD1,TGTGCCAGCAGTTACTCGTGGGGGACAGAGTACAATGAGCAGTTCTTC,CASSYSWGTEYNEQFF
TRBV6-5,TRBJ2-5,few,TRBD1,TGTGCCAGCAGTGAAACAGGGGTTAGGGGTCTTGGGTACTTC,CASSETGVRGLGYF
TRBV28,TRBJ1-5,-,-,TGTGCCAGCAGATCTTTTGGGAATCAGCCCCGGCATTTT,CASRSFGNQPRHF
TRBV4-1,TRBJ2-5,-,TRBD2,TGCGCCAGCAGCTTCGGGGCTGGGACTAGCGGGAGCTACGAGGGAGAGACCCAGTACTTC,CASSFGAGTSGSYEGETQYF
TRBV4-1,TRBJ2-3,few,TRBD2,TGCGCCAGCAGCCCCCCAAGTAGCGGGAGGGCCGTGGATACGCAGTATTTT,CASSPPSSGRAVDTQYF
TRBV24-1,TRBJ1-2,many,TRBD1,TGTGCCACCAGGACAGGGCCCGGTTCAGGCTACACCTTC,CATRTGPGSGYTF
TRBV7-2,TRBJ2-3,-,TRBD1,TGTGCCAGCAGCGCCGGGACAGGGCAAGATACGCAGTATTTT,CASSAGTGQDTQYF
TRBV4-2,TRBJ2-5,-,-,TGTGCCAGCAGCCAAGCGGAGTCGGGTCCCCATGTGGTGCAGTACTTC,CASSQAESGPHVVQYF
TRBV29-1,TRBJ2-7,few,-,TGCAGCGTTGAAGCCAGGGGAACGGACGAGCAGTACTTC,CSVEARGTDEQYF
TRBV3-1,TRBJ2-5,few,-,TGTGCCAGCAGCCAAGATCTAGTCGTAGAGACCCAGTACTTC,CASSQDLVVETQYF
TRBV12-3/TRBV12-4,TRBJ2-7,once,-,TGTGCCAGCAGTCCCCCTCATTTGTCCGCAGTTACCTACGAGCAGTACTTC,CASSPPHLSAVTYEQYF
TRBV7-9,TRBJ2-7,-,-,TGTGCCAGCAGCTCCGACACCCTGGACGAGCAGTACTTC,CASSSDTLDEQYF
TRBV3-1,TRBJ2-7,-,-,TGTGCCAGCAGCCAAGGACTAGGGAGATACTACGAGCAGTACTTC,CASSQGLGRYYEQYF
TRBV4-1,TRBJ1-5,-,TRBD1,TGCGCCAGCAGCCTTTTACAGGGGGGAGGTCAGCCCCAGCATTTT,CASSLLQGGGQPQHF
TRBV6-1,TRBJ1-2,-,-,TGTGCCAGCACCACCGGCGATGCGTATGGCTACACCTTC,CASTTGDAYGYTF
TRBV6-5,TRBJ1-2,-,-,TGTGCCAGTGATAGCGGCGGGGGACGCGACTATGGCTACACCTTC,CASDSGGGRDYGYTF
TRBV11-2,TRBJ2-3,once,-,TGTGCCAGCAGCTTTGGAGGGTTTGCAGATACGCAGTATTTT,CASSFGGFADTQYF
TRBV27,TRBJ2-5,-,-,TGTGCCAGCACCACTCAGGGTAGTGGGCAGTACTTC,CASTTQGSGQYF
TRBV2,TRBJ1-4,once,-,TGTGCCAGCAGCGCCGAGTTGGGAGGAGAAAAACTGTTTTTT,CASSAELGGEKLFF
TRBV5-1,TRBJ1-6,-,-,TGCGCCAGCAGCCCTGGCGACGACAGACCAGATTCACCCCTCCACTTT,CASSPGDDRPDSPLHF
TRBV21-1,TRBJ2-3,few,-,TGTGCCAGCAGCACTCCCTCCCATTTAGCAGATACGCAGTATTTT,CASSTPSHLADTQYF
TRBV20-1,TRBJ1-1,-,-,TGCAGTGCCCCAATCAATTGGGAGGGCACTGAAGCTTTCTTT,CSAPINWEGTEAFF
TRBV6-2/TRBV6-3,TRBJ2-1,-,TRBD2,TGTGCCAGCACGGGACTAGTAGGCTCCTACAATGAGCAGTTCTTC,CASTGLVGSYNEQFF
TRBV5-1,TRBJ2-7,-,TRBD1,TGCGCCAGCAGCGTTAGGGGGCACGAGCAGTACTTC,CASSVRGHEQYF
TRBV20-1,TRBJ2-7,once,-,TGCAGTGCTAGAGTTGGAGGGGCCCTGTACGAGCAGTACTTC,CSARVGGALYEQYF
TRBV6-5,TRBJ2-4,-,-,TGTGCCAGCAGGGGGGGTAACATTCAGTACTTC,CASRGGNIQYF
TRBV20-1,TRBJ2-1,-,TRBD2,TGCAGTGCTTATACTAGCGGAGCCTACAATGAGCAGTTCTTC,CSAYTSGAYNEQFF
TRBV2,TRBJ2-1,-,TRBD2,TGTGCCAGTAAGCCTAGCGGAAGCTCCTACAATGAGCAGTTCTTC,CASKPSGSSYNEQFF
TRBV4-1,TRBJ2-1,-,TRBD1,TGCGCCAGCAGCCAACCCCTCGACAGGGAGACAATTGGTGAGCAGTTCTTC,CASSQPLDRETIGEQFF
TRBV6-2/TRBV6-3,TRBJ1-1,-,TRBD1,TGTGCCAGCCATCAGGGGGCGGTTTGGATGAACACTGAAGCTTTCTTT,CASHQGAVWMNTEAFF